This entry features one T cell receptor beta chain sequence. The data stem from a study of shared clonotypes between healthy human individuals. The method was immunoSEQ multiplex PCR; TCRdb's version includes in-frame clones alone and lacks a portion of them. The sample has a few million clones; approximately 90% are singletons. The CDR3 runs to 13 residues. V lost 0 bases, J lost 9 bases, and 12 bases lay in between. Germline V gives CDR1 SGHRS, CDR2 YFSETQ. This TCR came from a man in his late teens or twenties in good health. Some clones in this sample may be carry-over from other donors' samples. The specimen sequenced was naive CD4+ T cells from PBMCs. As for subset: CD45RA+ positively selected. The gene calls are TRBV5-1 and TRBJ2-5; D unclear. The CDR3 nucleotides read TGCGCCAGCAGCTTGGGGGAAACCCTAGCCCAGTACTTC. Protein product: CASSLGETLAQYF.